This T cell receptor beta chain was found in a study of Ad26.COV2.S vaccination and SARS-CoV-2 variants. Study as a whole: Donor joined the COV1001 Ad26.COV2.S trial arm. Donor got 5x10^10 or 1x10^11 viral particles of Ad26.COV2.S.

This CDR3 contains 17 residues. After removal of 3 bases from V and 3 bases from J, the junction contained 13 bases not matched to a gene. The germline gives CDR1 SGHDT, CDR2 YYEEEE. Worth noting for this clone: The antigen is not known.

The method was immunoSEQ multiplex PCR; TCRdb's version includes in-frame clones alone and lacks a portion of them. This sample carries 380,000 or so clones, approximately 90% of them seen once, and the ten largest clones take roughly 4.8%. The treatment is: over 15 received Ad26.COV2.S at low or high dose, single or two shots; 5 received placebo; per-sample allocation not given. Sampling happened 63 days after the first vaccine or placebo injection. Ad26 vector vaccine expressed Wuhan-strain SARS-CoV-2 spike. General study results and limits: Responses of T cells in total may have been underestimated by the TCR breadth and depth analyses.

The chain combines TRBV5-6 with TRBJ2-5; 8 bases line up with TRBD1. The material sequenced was peripheral blood, taken in a trial of Ad26.COV2.S vaccine versus placebo. The sequence was obtained from a person aged 18-65 years who received the Ad26.COV2.S COVID-19 vaccine or a placebo. The CDR3 sequence is CASSWILSPTGEETQYF. CDR3 sequence (DNA): TGTGCCAGCAGCTGGATTCTTTCTCCGACAGGGGAAGAGACCCAGTACTTC.